Listed here are 23 T cell receptor beta chains from one sample, sequenced in a study of T cell responses to AZD1222 COVID-19 vaccine. Produced via immunoSEQ multiplex PCR; TCRdb's table is partial and in-frame only. Among tens of thousands of clones listed, under 95% were seen once. Sequenced material: peripheral blood, taken on day 0 of MenACWY control vaccination. These TCRs come from an adult in good health.

This clone was counted once. The J gene is TRBJ1-1, the V gene TRBV5-1; D gene uncertain. V gave up 1 base and J gave up 2 bases, with 12 bases separating them. Germline lookup yields CDR1 SGHRS and CDR2 YFSETQ. The CDR3 covers 15 residues. The CDR3 nucleotides read TGCGCCAGCAGCTTGTCGGGCACCTTAAACACTGAAGCTTTCTTT. Its protein is CASSLSGTLNTEAFF.

This chain uses TRBV28 with TRBJ2-2, with D maybe TRBD1 (6 bases). Germline assignment: CDR1 MDHEN and CDR2 SYDVKM. The CDR3 contains 16 residues. V was clipped by 3 bases and J by 3 bases, with 14 bases between them. In DNA, the CDR3 is TGTGCCAGCAGTTTTCCCACAGGGTGGGACACCGGGGAGCTGTTTTTT. Protein product: CASSFPTGWDTGELFF.

Here the CDR3 DNA reads TGTGCCACCGGACAGTTTAGCAATCAGCCCCAGCATTTT. Residues: CATGQFSNQPQHF. The chain combines TRBV27 with TRBJ1-5; possible D gene TRBD1, 6 bases. The V gene's germline CDR1 is MNHEY and CDR2 SMNVEV (reference sequence). The CDR3 spans 13 residues. V dropped 10 bases and J dropped 0 bases, with 10 bases sitting between them.

The chain employs TRBV5-1 and TRBJ1-2; the D gene is possibly TRBD1 (6 bases). V was cut by 2 bases and J by 6 bases, with 14 bases left in between. The CDR3 length is 14 residues. CDR1 SGHRS and CDR2 YFSETQ come from the germline V gene. CDR3 sequence (DNA): TGCGCCAGCAGCTTTGAGGCCCAGGGGCATGGCTACACCTTC. This sequence encodes CASSFEAQGHGYTF.

V usage is TRBV28 and J usage is TRBJ1-3; D not certain. This CDR3 region has 13 residues. Trimming removed 3 bases from V and 3 bases from J, with 6 bases in between. Per germline, CDR1 MDHEN and CDR2 SYDVKM. Here the CDR3 DNA reads TGTGCCAGCAGTTTTGGGTTTGGAAACACCATATATTTT. The encoded protein is CASSFGFGNTIYF.

The V gene is TRBV7-9, the J gene TRBJ2-7; 10 bases match TRBD1. Germline assignment: CDR1 SEHNR and CDR2 FQNEAQ (reference sequence). V dropped 8 bases and J dropped 6; count of bases not matched to a gene: 4. This CDR3 spans 12 amino acids. CDR3 nucleotide sequence: TGTGCCAGCTCGGGACAGGGGATCGAGCAGTACTTC. Its translation is CASSGQGIEQYF.

This clone was counted a single time. The rearrangement links TRBV11-2 to TRBJ2-1, with 10 bases lining up with TRBD2. CDR3 length equals 15 residues. Germline CDR1 SGHAT, CDR2 FQNNGV. V shed 1 base and J 10 bases; nucleotides not matched to a gene: 7. The CDR3 is CASSLGTSGREEQFF. CDR3 nucleotide sequence: TGTGCCAGCAGCTTAGGGACTAGCGGCCGAGAGGAGCAGTTCTTC.

V and J are TRBV3-1 (or the pseudogene TRBV3-2) and TRBJ1-1, with D perhaps TRBD1 (5 bases). Trimming took 3 bases from V and 6 from J, leaving 11 bases between them. This CDR3 has 13 residues. The germline CDR1 and CDR2 sequences are LGHDT and YNNKEL (reference sequence). The CDR3 protein is CASSQGVGPEAFF. The CDR3 bases are TGTGCCAGCAGCCAGGGGGTGGGACCTGAAGCTTTCTTT.

This clone was recorded only once. V usage is TRBV27 and J usage is TRBJ2-7; D might be TRBD2 (5 bases). Germline loops: CDR1 MNHEY, CDR2 SMNVEV (reference sequence). The CDR3 is 13 amino acids. The V end was cut by 8 bases, the J end by 1 base, with 12 bases between. The CDR3 bases are TGTGCCAGCGGAGGAGCAGATTCCTACGAGCAGTACTTC. Protein sequence: CASGGADSYEQYF.

V gene TRBV18 combines with J gene TRBJ1-2; D is unclear. The CDR3 is made up of 15 amino acids. V lost 5 bases, J lost 3 bases, and 16 bases lay in between. From germline, CDR1 is KGHSH and CDR2 LQKENI. Here the CDR3 DNA reads TGTGCCAGCTCATCCACAGCTTTTTCGGACTATGGCTACACCTTC. Amino acid sequence: CASSSTAFSDYGYTF. The full variable domain, in which reference TRBV18 and TRBJ1-2 provide the parts outside the CDR3, is NAGVMQNPRHLVRRRGQEARLRCSPMKGHSHVYWYRQLPEEGLKFMVYLQKENIIDESGMPKERFSAEFPKEGPSILRIQQVVRGDSAAYFCASSSTAFSDYGYTFGSGTRLTVV.

This chain connects TRBV7-3 to TRBJ2-3; a possible D gene is TRBD2 (6 bases). The CDR3 has 13 residues. With 5 bases removed from V and 5 bases from J, the gap between germline ends came to 11 bases. Germline V gives CDR1 SGHTA, CDR2 FQGTGA. CDR3: CASSRLAKDTQYF. The CDR3 nucleotides are TGTGCCAGCAGCCGCCTAGCGAAAGATACGCAGTATTTT.

Only one count was recorded for this clone. CDR3 bases: TGTGCCAGCAGCTCTATGGGACTAGCGGGAGTAAAGGAGCAGTTCTTC. Protein: CASSSMGLAGVKEQFF. V is TRBV6-6 and J is TRBJ2-1; 14 positions match TRBD2. V trimming: 6 bases; J trimming: 10 bases; junction bases outside the gene matches: 11. This CDR3 spans 16 amino acids. The germline gives CDR1 MNHNY, CDR2 SVGAGI (reference sequence).

This chain connects TRBV19 to TRBJ1-6; D might be TRBD1 (5 bases). Trimming took 7 bases from V and 0 from J, leaving 16 bases between them. The CDR3 covers 17 residues. The V gene's germline CDR1 is LNHDA and CDR2 SQIVND (reference sequence). The CDR3 region is CASMRGPPSSYNSPLHF. The CDR3, as DNA: TGTGCCAGTATGAGGGGTCCCCCAAGCTCCTATAATTCACCCCTCCACTTT.

The chain has TRBV23-1 and TRBJ1-3, with a possible D match to TRBD1 (5 bases). TRBV23-1 belongs to the ORF category, with a function that is uncertain. The CDR3 is 17 residues long. Trimming removed 3 bases from V and 0 bases from J, with 15 bases in between. The CDR3 nucleotides are TGCGCCAGCAGTCATCCGCCCCCCAGGGTCTCTGGAAACACCATATATTTT. It translates to CASSHPPPRVSGNTIYF.

This clone was recorded once. The chain recombines TRBV6-2 or TRBV6-3 with TRBJ2-7, with D hard to call. The CDR3 length is 11 residues. Per germline, CDR1 MNHEY and CDR2 SVGEGT. The V end lost 4 bases, the J end lost 6 bases, and 7 bases lay between the germline ends. CDR3 amino acids: CASSFHGEQYF. The CDR3 DNA sequence: TGTGCCAGCAGTTTCCACGGCGAGCAGTACTTC.

This clone was seen once. The genes are TRBV10-3 and TRBJ2-7, with D maybe TRBD2 (6 bases). V lost 0 bases and J lost 2, with 17 bases in between. Looked up from germline, CDR1 is ENHRY and CDR2 is SYGVKD. This CDR3 has 17 amino acids. The CDR3 spells CAISESKRVRNPYEQYF. CDR3 coding DNA: TGTGCCATCAGTGAGTCGAAGCGGGTCAGAAACCCCTACGAGCAGTACTTC.

This clone has only one observation. The chain's CDR3 is CASSLEGLGYTF. The CDR3 DNA is TGTGCCAGCAGCTTAGAGGGTTTGGGCTACACCTTC. The rearrangement joins TRBV7-2 to TRBJ1-2; D gene uncertain. Germline loops: CDR1 SGHTA, CDR2 FQGNSA. The ends were cut back, 1 base at V and 8 bases at J, with 8 bases in the middle. The CDR3 has 12 residues.

The CDR3 sequence: CASSFQGISGANVLTF. The CDR3 DNA follows: TGCGCCAGCAGCTTTCAAGGGATCTCTGGGGCCAACGTCCTGACTTTC. The chain links TRBV5-1 to TRBJ2-6; D unresolved. The V gene's germline CDR1 is SGHRS and CDR2 YFSETQ. The CDR3 covers 16 residues. Deletions cut 2 bases from V and 0 bases from J, with 9 bases between.

This chain links TRBV10-2 with TRBJ1-5; D remains ambiguous. The CDR3 is made up of 17 amino acids. The germline gives CDR1 WSHSY, CDR2 SAAADI. Deletions cut 0 bases from V and 2 bases from J, with 14 bases between. CDR3 in amino acids: CASSESESGGGNQPQHF. In DNA form, the CDR3 reads TGCGCCAGCAGTGAGTCAGAATCAGGTGGTGGCAATCAGCCCCAGCATTTT.

The chain combines TRBV5-1 with TRBJ2-1; no clear D gene. The germline V and J ends were trimmed by 5 bases and 5 bases, with 5 bases remaining between them. CDR3 length equals 11 residues. Germline V CDR1 and CDR2: SGHRS, YFSETQ. The CDR3, as DNA: TGCGCCAGCAGGACTCACAATGAGCAGTTCTTC. Its translation: CASRTHNEQFF.

This chain uses TRBV19 with TRBJ1-3; perhaps TRBD1 as D (5 bases). The CDR3 is made up of 14 amino acids. Germline CDR1 LNHDA, CDR2 SQIVND (reference sequence). V was pared by 5 bases and J by 0 bases, with 8 bases between. CDR3 DNA: TGTGCCAGTAGTGACCAGGGCTCTGGAAACACCATATATTTT. Amino acid sequence: CASSDQGSGNTIYF. Full variable domain (missing parts from reference TRBV19 and TRBJ1-3): DGGITQSPKYLFRKEGQNVTLSCEQNLNHDAMYWYRQDPGQGLRLIYYSQIVNDFQKGDIAEGYSVSREKKESFPLTVTSAQKNPTAFYLCASSDQGSGNTIYFGEGSWLTVV.

The chain links TRBV7-2 to TRBJ2-5; D not resolved. CDR1 and CDR2 (germline): SGHTA, FQGNSA. This CDR3 spans 13 amino acids. The V end lost 5 bases, the J end lost 5 bases, and 12 bases lay between the germline ends. Here the CDR3 reads CASSPYVVETQYF. Here the CDR3 DNA reads TGTGCCAGCAGCCCATATGTTGTGGAGACCCAGTACTTC.

Only one count was recorded for this clone. The chain recombines TRBV10-3 with TRBJ1-1; 7 positions match TRBD1. V gave up 6 bases and J gave up 4 bases; unmatched junction bases: 5. The germline CDR1 and CDR2 sequences are ENHRY and SYGVKD. The CDR3 is made up of 13 amino acids. In DNA, the CDR3 is TGTGCCATCAGCCGACAGGGCTCCACTGAAGCTTTCTTT. Translated, it gives CAISRQGSTEAFF.